The source of this T cell receptor beta chain is a study of identical twins (dated by TCRdb to the mid-2010s). With respect to the entire study: To test whether fetal clonotypes persist, the study used deep sequencing on TCR alpha and beta repertoires from monozygotic twins, unrelated adults of various ages, and cord blood. To rule out contamination, replicate twin experiments were performed at different times with different library preparation protocols. What the study reported, not specific to this receptor: Zero-insertion analyses could be partly confounded by invariant T cells such as MAIT and iNKT, although diverse VJ usage argued against such confounding for most clonotypes. Compared with coincidental sharing between unrelated individuals, out-of-frame TCR alpha sequences shared between twins showed an excess of sequences with low generation probability. Because the same donors could not be followed over many years, the conclusions relied on cross-sectional statistical analysis. Out-of-frame TCR alpha sharing in monozygotic twins was systematically underestimated by recombination models, whereas sharing between unrelated individuals was in agreement with the recombination models. Abundant cord blood beta clonotypes had fewer insertions, young adult naive repertoires showed a similar but weaker trend, and memory repertoires showed no such trend. In beta out-of-frame sequences, excess twin sharing was weaker, because having fewer shared sequences lowered the signal-to-noise ratio.

A word on this clonotype: No cognate antigen has been identified for it. Base qualities are not at hand, and no much larger clone is one base apart.

Every donor in the study was a healthy Caucasian. The twin cohort comprised three pairs of female monozygotic twins, all aged roughly 18 to 30 years. Positive isolation kits from Invitrogen were used to isolate the CD4+ and CD8+ T cell populations. The library was made by 5' RACE. Sequencing used an Illumina HiSeq 2000. A universal primer binding site was added through template switching, and the final cDNA carried a unique molecular identifier so that TCR cDNA molecules could be counted accurately. Specific primers in the conserved constant-segment region were used to synthesize first-strand cDNA for the TCR alpha and beta chains. To control for contamination, every cDNA library was double barcoded, receiving both a SMART-Mk sample barcode and Illumina barcodes. Two successive PCR steps introduced TruSeq adapter sequences along with Illumina sample barcodes. The TCR alpha and beta cDNA libraries were sequenced on the Illumina HiSeq platform using custom primers. The study's own analysis went as follows. MiGEC processed the raw reads to extract unique molecular identifiers, while MiXCR was used to determine the CDR3 positions. For each individual, recombination models were inferred using an EM algorithm with the repgenHMM and IGoR tools. The analysis of shared clonotypes was done with the tcR package in R, with sharing normalized by the product of cloneset sizes. Out-of-frame nonproductive sequences were analyzed to study raw recombination free of thymic and clonal selection effects. In TCRdb, the public reads were trimmed at Q25 with fastp and aligned with MiXCR, with productive beta chains retained. CDR3 protein duplicates are merged, each entry listing the most common genes and DNA. These V and J calls rely on TCRdb rather than the paper's analysis. This sample comprises roughly 470,000 distinct CDR3 sequences, 13% to 15% of them detected only once. The ten largest clones capture more than 0.8% of the sample.

Reading the germline V gene gives CDR1 SGHTA and CDR2 FQGTGA. The CDR3 sequence holds 14 residues, the cysteine and phenylalanine included. Just the 42-base CDR3 DNA is kept, in frame starting at base 1. Trimming at the junction amounts to 1 base on V and 10 bases on J, and the germline ends lie 14 bases apart. These sequences were also reported in another study, on yellow fever vaccine responses in identical twins. As that second paper reports: The T cell response to vaccination in identical twins was reported by the authors to appear partly convergent and partly personalized. Focusing on identical twins, the study followed the T cell clones that responded to the vaccine, and did so with precision.

Input material: CD4+ T cells sorted from blood. Recombination joined TRBV7-3 with TRBJ2-1; the D gene is perhaps TRBD2, on 5 matching bases. The sequence derives from a woman aged 18-29 years in good health. The CDR3 here reads CASSLRRSGGEQFF. In nucleotides, the sequence is TGTGCCAGCAGCTTAAGGCGCTCGGGCGGGGAGCAGTTCTTC.